The clone carrying this T cell receptor (beta chain) has a single count. No antigen is known for it. The data stem from a study of a mutant IDH1 vaccine in newly diagnosed glioma. Clones were read by immunoSEQ multiplex PCR, and TCRdb kept only the in-frame ones, dropping some. The sample includes 30,000 to 40,000 clones, about four fifths of them seen just once. Germline V gene sequence: CDR1 MNHEY, CDR2 SVGAGI. The trim removed 0 bases at V and 3 bases at J, leaving 1 base unmatched. This CDR3 is built from 15 residues. Described time point: week 35, safety follow-up. Every single dose of the vaccine, 300 ug of mutant IDH1 20-mer peptide, came with topical imiquimod.

The chain recombines TRBV6-5 with TRBJ1-5, with 8 positions matching TRBD1. The source of this sequence is a middle-aged man with glioma. Some clones in this sample may be carry-over from other donors' samples. The specimen was PBMCs, collected from a glioma patient whose treatment included an IDH1 peptide vaccine. The CDR3 nucleotides read TGTGCCAGCAGTTACTCCAGGGGGCTCAATCAGCCCCAGCATTTT. Translated: CASSYSRGLNQPQHF.